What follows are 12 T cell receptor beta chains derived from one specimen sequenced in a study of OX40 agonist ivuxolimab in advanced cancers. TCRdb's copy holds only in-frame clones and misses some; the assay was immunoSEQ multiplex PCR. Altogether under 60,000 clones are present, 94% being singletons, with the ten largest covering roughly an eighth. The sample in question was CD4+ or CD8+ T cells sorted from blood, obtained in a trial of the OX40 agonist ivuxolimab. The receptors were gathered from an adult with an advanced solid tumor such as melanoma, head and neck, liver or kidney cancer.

DNA for the CDR3: TGCGCCAGCAGTCAGGGGGGGGAAAACACTGAAGCTTTCTTT. Protein sequence: CASSQGGENTEAFF. The V call is TRBV23-1, the J call TRBJ1-1; TRBD1 might be the D (5 bases). TRBV23-1 is known as an ORF, though its function is uncertain. This CDR3 contains 14 residues. V dropped 3 bases and J dropped 2 bases, with 10 bases sitting between them.

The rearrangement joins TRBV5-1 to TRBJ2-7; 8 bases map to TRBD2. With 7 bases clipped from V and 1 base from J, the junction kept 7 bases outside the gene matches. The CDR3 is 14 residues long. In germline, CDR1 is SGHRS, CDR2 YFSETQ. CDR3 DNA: TGCGCCAGCGGAGCCGGGACTAGTTCCTACGAGCAGTACTTC. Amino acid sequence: CASGAGTSSYEQYF.

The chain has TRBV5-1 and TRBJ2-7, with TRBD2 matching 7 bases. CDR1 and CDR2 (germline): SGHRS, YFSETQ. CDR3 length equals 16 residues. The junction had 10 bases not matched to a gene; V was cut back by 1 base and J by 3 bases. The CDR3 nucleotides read TGCGCCAGCAGCTTGTACGCGGGAGATCCCCTCTACGAGCAGTACTTC. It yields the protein CASSLYAGDPLYEQYF.

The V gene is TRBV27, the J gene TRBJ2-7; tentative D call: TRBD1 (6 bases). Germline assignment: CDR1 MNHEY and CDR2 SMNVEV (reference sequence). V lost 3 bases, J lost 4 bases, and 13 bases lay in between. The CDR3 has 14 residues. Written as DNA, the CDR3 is TGTGCCAGCAGTTTCCGGACAGTTGGGTACGAGCAGTACTTC. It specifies CASSFRTVGYEQYF.

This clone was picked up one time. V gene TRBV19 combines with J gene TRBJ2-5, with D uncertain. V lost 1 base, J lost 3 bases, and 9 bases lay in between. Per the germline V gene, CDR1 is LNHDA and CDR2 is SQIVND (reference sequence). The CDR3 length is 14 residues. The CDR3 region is CASSIVGREETQYF. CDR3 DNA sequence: TGTGCCAGTAGTATAGTTGGCCGAGAAGAGACCCAGTACTTC.

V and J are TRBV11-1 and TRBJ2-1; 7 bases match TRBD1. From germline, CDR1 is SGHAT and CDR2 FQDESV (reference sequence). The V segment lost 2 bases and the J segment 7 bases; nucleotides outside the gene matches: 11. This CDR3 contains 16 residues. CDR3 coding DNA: TGTGCCAGCAGCTTAAGGTTAGCGACAGGGCGAAATGAGCAGTTCTTC. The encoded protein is CASSLRLATGRNEQFF.

CDR3 residues: CASQGLATNEKLFF. DNA for the CDR3: TGTGCCAGCCAAGGGCTCGCAACTAATGAAAAACTGTTTTTT. The gene calls are TRBV19 and TRBJ1-4; D unclear. Germline-derived CDR1 and CDR2 are LNHDA and SQIVND (reference sequence). V lost 9 bases to trimming and J lost 0 bases, with 11 bases between them. This CDR3 is built from 14 residues.

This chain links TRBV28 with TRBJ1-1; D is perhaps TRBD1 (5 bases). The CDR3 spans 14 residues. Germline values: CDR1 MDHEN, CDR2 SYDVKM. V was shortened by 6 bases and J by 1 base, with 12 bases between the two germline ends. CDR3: CASSRGPANTEAFF. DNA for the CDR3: TGTGCCAGCAGCCGGGGACCAGCGAACACTGAAGCTTTCTTT.

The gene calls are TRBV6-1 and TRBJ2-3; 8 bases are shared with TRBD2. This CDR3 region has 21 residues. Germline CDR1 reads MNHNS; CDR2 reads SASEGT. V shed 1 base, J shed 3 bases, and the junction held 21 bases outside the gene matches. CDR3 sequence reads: CASSEVVEGFPGGRRTDTQYF. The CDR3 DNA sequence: TGTGCCAGCAGTGAAGTTGTAGAGGGTTTCCCAGGCGGGAGGAGAACAGATACGCAGTATTTT.

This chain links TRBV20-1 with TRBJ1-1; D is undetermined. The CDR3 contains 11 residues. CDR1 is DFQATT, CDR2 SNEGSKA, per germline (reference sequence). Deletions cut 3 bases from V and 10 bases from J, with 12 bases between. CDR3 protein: CSAREGMGAFF. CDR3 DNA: TGCAGTGCTAGGGAAGGGATGGGAGCTTTCTTT.

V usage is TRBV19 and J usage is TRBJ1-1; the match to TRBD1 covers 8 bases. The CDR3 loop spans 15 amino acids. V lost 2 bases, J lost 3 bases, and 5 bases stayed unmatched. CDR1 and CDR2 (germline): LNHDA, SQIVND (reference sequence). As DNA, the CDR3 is TGTGCCAGTAGTATAACAGGGGGGTCGGACACTGAAGCTTTCTTT. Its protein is CASSITGGSDTEAFF.

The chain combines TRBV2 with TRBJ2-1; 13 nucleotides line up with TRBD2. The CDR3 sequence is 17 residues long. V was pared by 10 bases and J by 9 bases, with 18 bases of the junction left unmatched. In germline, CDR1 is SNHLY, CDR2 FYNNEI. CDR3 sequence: CATRTSGSSTLIGEQFF. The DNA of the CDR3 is TGTGCCACCCGGACTAGCGGGAGTTCAACCCTAATCGGTGAGCAGTTCTTC. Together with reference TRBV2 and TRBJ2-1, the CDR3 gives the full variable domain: EPEVTQTPSHQVTQMGQEVILRCVPISNHLYFYWYRQILGQKVEFLVSFYNNEISEKSEIFDDQFSVERPDGSNFTLKIRSTKLEDSAMYFCATRTSGSSTLIGEQFFGPGTRLTVL.